This passage covers 26 T cell receptor beta chains from one sample sequenced in a study of graft-versus-host responses after intestinal transplantation. Here immunoSEQ multiplex PCR was the method, and the copy in TCRdb shows in-frame clones only, minus some. The sample consists of over 100,000 clones, approximately 93% of them appearing once. No antigen is known for these receptors. Sequenced here: unstimulated CD8+ T cells sorted from spleen or lymph node cells, sampled before transplant. The source is a human donor who was the organ donor for an intestinal transplant.

This chain uses TRBV5-6 with TRBJ1-4; no clear D gene. The V end lost 4 bases, the J end lost 6 bases, and 19 bases lay between the germline ends. Germline V gene lookup returns CDR1 SGHDT and CDR2 YYEEEE. The CDR3 has 16 residues. In DNA form, the CDR3 reads TGTGCCAGCAGCCTGGGGATCGTACCAGCATATGAAAAACTGTTTTTT. It specifies CASSLGIVPAYEKLFF. The full variable domain, rest sourced from reference TRBV5-6 and TRBJ1-4, is DAGVTQSPTHLIKTRGQQVTLRCSPKSGHDTVSWYQQALGQGPQFIFQYYEEEERQRGNFPDRFSGHQFPNYSSELNVNALLLGDSALYLCASSLGIVPAYEKLFFGSGTQLSVL.

The gene calls are TRBV4-3 and TRBJ1-2, with D perhaps matching TRBD1 (5 bases). V was shortened by 1 base and J by 10 bases, with 7 bases between the two germline ends. Per the germline V gene, CDR1 is LGHNA and CDR2 is YSLEER. This CDR3 is 11 amino acids long. CDR3 in amino acids: CASSQAGSYTF. Here the CDR3 DNA reads TGCGCCAGCAGCCAAGCAGGGTCCTACACCTTC.

V is TRBV28 and J is TRBJ2-1; 8 nucleotides line up with TRBD1. There are 16 residues in the CDR3. Germline V gene lookup returns CDR1 MDHEN and CDR2 SYDVKM. After removal of 2 bases from V and 2 bases from J, the junction contained 5 bases not matched to a gene. The CDR3 region is CASSLAGGAPYNEQFF. In DNA form, the CDR3 reads TGTGCCAGCAGTTTAGCAGGGGGCGCCCCCTACAATGAGCAGTTCTTC.

V and J are TRBV29-1 and TRBJ2-2; D is uncertain. Trimming removed 6 bases from V and 6 bases from J, with 8 bases in between. This CDR3 has 11 amino acids. CDR1 and CDR2 from the germline V gene are SQVTM and ANQGSEA. The CDR3 region has the DNA TGCAGCGTCGGATATTCCGGGGAGCTGTTTTTT. It translates to CSVGYSGELFF.

This sequence joins TRBV2 and TRBJ2-3; 12 bases are shared with TRBD2. V dropped 1 base and J dropped 5; count of bases not matched to a gene: 4. There are 16 residues in the CDR3. In germline, CDR1 is SNHLY, CDR2 FYNNEI. The CDR3 DNA follows: TGTGCCAGCAGTGAAGGACTAGCGGGAGTGGGAGATACGCAGTATTTT. This translates into CASSEGLAGVGDTQYF.

The rearrangement links TRBV9 to TRBJ2-3; 10 nucleotides agree with TRBD2. The CDR3 length is 15 residues. The V segment lost 4 bases and the J segment 2 bases; nucleotides outside the gene matches: 4. Germline V gene lookup returns CDR1 SGDLS and CDR2 YYNGEE. CDR3 sequence: CASSSGLADTDTQYF. Here the CDR3 DNA reads TGTGCCAGCAGCTCCGGACTAGCGGACACAGATACGCAGTATTTT.

This clone was detected only a few times. This sequence joins TRBV4-2 and TRBJ2-7; D unresolved. The length of the CDR3 is 14 residues. Germline lookup yields CDR1 LGHNA and CDR2 YNFKEQ. V was shortened by 4 bases and J by 1 base, with 11 bases between the two germline ends. The chain's CDR3 is CASSPPGSSYEQYF. The CDR3 DNA follows: TGTGCCAGCAGCCCCCCCGGTTCGTCCTACGAGCAGTACTTC.

The V and J genes are TRBV4-1 and TRBJ1-1; D is unclear. Per the germline V gene, CDR1 is MGHRA and CDR2 is YSYEKL. Trimming stripped 0 bases from V and 2 bases from J, with 7 bases between. This CDR3 comprises 14 residues. The CDR3 loop is CASSQDLGNTEAFF. Written as DNA, the CDR3 is TGCGCCAGCAGCCAAGATCTTGGTAACACTGAAGCTTTCTTT.

The chain has TRBV30 and TRBJ2-7; the D gene could be TRBD1 or TRBD2 (5 bases each). CDR1 is GTSNPN, CDR2 SVGIG, per germline (reference sequence). The CDR3 loop spans 13 amino acids. Trimming stripped 1 base from V and 2 bases from J, with 9 bases between. CDR3: CAWSGGVAYEQYF. The CDR3 nucleotides are TGTGCCTGGAGTGGAGGGGTAGCCTACGAGCAGTACTTC.

V is TRBV21-1 and J is TRBJ2-5; TRBD1, the table's D call, lacks a check against the DNA. TRBV21-1 is listed as a pseudogene. The CDR3 loop spans 16 amino acids. In DNA, the CDR3 is TGTGCCAGACGGTCCTTCCCGGGACACTATGGGGAGACCCAGTACTTC. This translates into CARRSFPGHYGETQYF.

This clone showed up just once. The V call is TRBV20-1, the J call TRBJ1-1; 7 positions match TRBD1. The CDR3 has 11 amino acids. Germline V gene sequence: CDR1 DFQATT, CDR2 SNEGSKA (reference sequence). Losses at the gene ends were 2 bases for V and 7 bases for J; bases not matched to a gene: 1. The CDR3 protein is CSARRGLEAFF. For the CDR3, the DNA is TGCAGTGCTAGAAGGGGGCTTGAAGCTTTCTTT.

V usage is TRBV5-1 and J usage is TRBJ2-1; 14 positions agree with TRBD2. Trimming at V came to 0 bases and at J to 4 bases, leaving 6 bases not matched to a gene. The CDR3 length is 18 residues. CDR1 and CDR2 from the germline V gene are SGHRS and YFSETQ. CDR3 loop: CASSLAGTSGRPYNEQFF. The CDR3 bases are TGCGCCAGCAGCTTGGCCGGGACTAGCGGGAGACCGTACAATGAGCAGTTCTTC.

This chain uses TRBV10-3 with TRBJ2-1; 8 nucleotides line up with TRBD2. Germline V lookup: CDR1 ENHRY, CDR2 SYGVKD. J was trimmed by 5 bases and V by 1 base; bases with no gene match: 10. The CDR3 length is 17 residues. CDR3 protein: CAISEFLRTSLDNEQFF. In DNA, the CDR3 is TGTGCCATCAGTGAGTTCCTTAGGACTAGCCTTGACAATGAGCAGTTCTTC.

The V gene is TRBV5-1, the J gene TRBJ1-1; TRBD1 might be the D (6 bases). The V gene's germline CDR1 is SGHRS and CDR2 YFSETQ. V lost 4 bases and J 4 bases, leaving 11 bases between the germline ends. The CDR3 loop spans 13 amino acids. The CDR3 reads CASSLDSSTEAFF. DNA for the CDR3: TGCGCCAGCAGCCTGGACAGTTCCACTGAAGCTTTCTTT.

CDR3: CASRPLGREKLFF. In DNA form, the CDR3 reads TGTGCCAGCAGGCCCCTGGGGAGGGAAAAACTGTTTTTT. J is TRBJ1-4 and V is TRBV11-2, with unresolved D. V lost 6 bases and J 8 bases, leaving 13 bases between the germline ends. Germline V gene lookup returns CDR1 SGHAT and CDR2 FQNNGV. The CDR3 spans 13 residues.

The chain joins TRBV4-2 to TRBJ1-2, with D unclear. The CDR3 loop spans 11 amino acids. The V gene's germline CDR1 is LGHNA and CDR2 YNFKEQ. With 0 bases removed from V and 8 bases from J, the gap between germline ends came to 4 bases. CDR3 sequence reads: CASSQDGGYTF. DNA for the CDR3: TGTGCCAGCAGCCAAGATGGAGGCTACACCTTC.

The chain joins TRBV4-3 to TRBJ1-1; weak D call: TRBD1 (5 bases). Germline loops: CDR1 LGHNA, CDR2 YSLEER. The CDR3 sequence is 13 residues long. The V end was cut by 8 bases, the J end by 4 bases, with 14 bases between. This chain's CDR3 is CASGPERGTEAFF. CDR3 in DNA: TGCGCCAGCGGTCCAGAAAGGGGCACTGAAGCTTTCTTT.

The chain is built from TRBV7-9 and TRBJ2-5; D is unresolved. The ends were cut back, 0 bases at V and 4 bases at J, with 12 bases in the middle. Germline values: CDR1 SEHNR, CDR2 FQNEAQ (reference sequence). CDR3 length equals 15 residues. The CDR3 sequence is CASSLAARIGETQYF. CDR3 DNA sequence: TGTGCCAGCAGCTTAGCGGCGCGGATAGGAGAGACCCAGTACTTC.

This clone was counted once. The chain uses TRBV9 and TRBJ2-1; 8 bases align to TRBD2. Germline V gene lookup returns CDR1 SGDLS and CDR2 YYNGEE. The V and J ends lost 4 bases and 7 bases, in that order; junction bases with no gene match: 13. CDR3 length: 16 residues. The CDR3 region has the DNA TGTGCCAGCAGCATCAAGACTAGCGTCTCAGAAAATGAGCAGTTCTTC. Amino acid sequence: CASSIKTSVSENEQFF.

Concerning this clone: The same CDR3 can be traced to other DNA sequences in this sample. This rearrangement joins TRBV6-5 to TRBJ1-1; TRBD1 is a possible D gene (5 bases). The CDR3 sequence is 13 residues long. Looked up from germline, CDR1 is MNHEY and CDR2 is SVGAGI. V lost 6 bases, J lost 1 base, and 9 bases lay in between. CDR3 sequence (DNA): TGTGCCAGCAGCCTGGGACGGAACACTGAAGCTTTCTTT. Amino acids: CASSLGRNTEAFF.

The chain is built from TRBV2 and TRBJ1-2; 9 nucleotides match TRBD1. CDR1 is SNHLY, CDR2 FYNNEI, per germline. V was pared by 8 bases and J by 5 bases, with 3 bases of the junction left unmatched. The CDR3 extends over 12 amino acids. Here the CDR3 reads CASVTGGYGYTF. CDR3 sequence (DNA): TGTGCCAGCGTGACAGGGGGGTATGGCTACACCTTC.

The chain uses TRBV11-2 and TRBJ2-3; D gene unclear. The CDR3 has 12 amino acids. Per germline, CDR1 SGHAT and CDR2 FQNNGV. Deletions cut 5 bases from V and 4 bases from J, with 7 bases between. CDR3 loop: CASSQPPDTQYF. As DNA, the CDR3 is TGTGCCAGCAGCCAACCGCCAGATACGCAGTATTTT.

V is TRBV13 and J is TRBJ2-7; perhaps D is TRBD1 or TRBD2 (6 bases each). The V end lost 0 bases, the J end lost 3 bases, and 18 bases lay between the germline ends. Germline values: CDR1 PRHDT, CDR2 FYEKMQ (reference sequence). This CDR3 is built from 17 residues. The CDR3 DNA reads TGTGCCAGCAGCTTAGGCCGTGGGGGGCACTCGATCTACGAGCAGTACTTC. Translation: CASSLGRGGHSIYEQYF.

The chain couples TRBV4-1 to TRBJ2-5; TRBD1 might be the D (11 bases). The CDR3 length is 19 residues. The V gene lost 7 bases and the J gene lost 4 bases, with 31 bases spanning the gap. Germline V gene lookup returns CDR1 MGHRA and CDR2 YSYEKL. The CDR3 sequence: CASKRQDRGLAGVRETQYF. The CDR3 bases are TGCGCCAGCAAGAGACAGGACAGGGGGCTAGCGGGAGTACGAGAGACCCAGTACTTC.

The chain uses TRBV25-1 and TRBJ2-7; D possibly corresponds to TRBD2 (6 bases). The CDR3 sequence is 12 residues long. Germline V lookup: CDR1 MGHDK, CDR2 SYGVNS. Trimming took off 3 bases at V and 7 bases at J, with 10 bases between the two ends. Here the CDR3 reads CASSEEGWEQYF. CDR3 sequence (DNA): TGTGCCAGCAGTGAGGAGGGGTGGGAGCAGTACTTC.

As regards this clone: Different DNA sequences within this sample yield the same CDR3. The gene calls are TRBV2 and TRBJ1-1; 10 bases agree with TRBD1. Germline CDR1 and CDR2: SNHLY and FYNNEI. The junction had 22 bases not matched to a gene; V was cut back by 10 bases and J by 5 bases. This CDR3 region has 18 residues. The chain's CDR3 is CATNGQGGFDSAFTEAFF. The CDR3 region has the DNA TGTGCCACGAACGGACAGGGGGGATTCGATTCGGCTTTTACTGAAGCTTTCTTT.